The clone carrying this T cell receptor (beta chain) was recorded a few times. These data originate in a study of cytomegalovirus exposure and HLA in healthy donors. Germline V gene data show CDR1 as MNHEY and CDR2 as SVGAGI. This CDR3 comprises 16 residues. V was clipped by 0 bases and J by 0 bases, with 9 bases between them. The PCR ran on 60 Vbeta and 13 Jbeta primers. The table came from immunoSEQ multiplex PCR; TCRdb's copy has only in-frame clones and leaves some out. The sample consists of 90,000 to 150,000 clones, about three quarters of them appearing once. The rearrangement uses TRBV6-5 and TRBJ1-3; no firm D call. Material for sequencing was PBMCs. This TCR derives from a woman in her thirties in good health and CMV-seropositive. In DNA, the CDR3 is TGTGCCAGCAGTTACTCGCCAAGCCGCTCTGGAAACACCATATATTTT. Protein sequence: CASSYSPSRSGNTIYF.